What follows describes a single T cell receptor beta chain. Which antigen it targets is not known. Per-base qualities were not stored, and no clone one base away is much larger. The data derive from a study of blood T cell repertoires in COVID-19 (dated by TCRdb to about 2020). General notes on the study: Samples from collaborators originated in the United States, Italy and Spain and spanned both the acute and convalescent phases of COVID-19. The prospective study material was composed of cDNA or gDNA derived from T cells, B-cell-depleted T cells, or PBMCs. Samples were obtained from the ongoing ImmuneRACE study (first 160 participants) and from about 1,300 subjects provided by 6 global collaborators. The sample metadata nearly always contained a de-identified subject ID, COVID-19 status, age in years and sex. Where available, HLA class I and class II types were taken from metadata supplied by the sample provider and were not determined by assay-based typing. The repertoires were released in a freely available public database meant as a resource for research on the immune response to SARS-CoV-2. Deeply sampled blood TCRbeta repertoires from subjects exposed to, actively infected with, or recovered from COVID-19 were included in the dataset. General findings and caveats noted by the study authors: How much clinical and demographic metadata was included differed by source and by participant, and the metadata was provided uncurated.

In the prospective study, participants were roughly 18 to 100 years old, resided in under 30 geographic areas of the United States, and were enrolled through a virtual design. To assign participants to cohorts, the prospective study relied on clinical history that participants themselves reported in a screening survey and a study questionnaire. Recovered participants in ImmuneRACE Cohort 3 were defined by two consecutive negative NP/OP PCR tests, clearance by a healthcare professional, or resolution of symptoms. In the prospective study, whole blood, serum and a nasopharyngeal or oropharyngeal swab were collected from each participant by mobile phlebotomists. Prospective study participants could optionally give additional blood draws and questionnaires over a roughly two-month period. Blood samples from the prospective study were shipped frozen or at room temperature prior to DNA extraction. After removal of 6 bases from V and 9 bases from J, the junction retains 13 bases not matched to a gene. CDR3 length: 15 amino acids, cysteine to phenylalanine. The sequence is cut down to CDR3 DNA, 45 bases in frame from base 1.

The immunoSEQ Assay, a bias-controlled multiplex PCR, was used to amplify TCRbeta CDR3 regions from genomic DNA. The study's own analysis went as follows. The number of nucleated cells in each sample was estimated from the amplification of reference gene primers within the assay. To quantify the absolute abundance of each unique TCRbeta CDR3 rearrangement, sequence reads were collapsed and filtered. For each sample, productive Simpson clonality was calculated as the square root of Simpson's diversity index over productive rearrangements. TCRdb took over this immuneACCESS table, retaining in-frame rearrangements with V and J assigned. Such tables are incomplete; in checked studies, under half of the missing clones stem from an unresolved V gene, and the remainder is unexplained. The DNA gave D and trimming, while V, J and clone size come from that table. A total of 150,000 or so clones appear in this sample, roughly 80% of them only once. The ten largest make up about an eighth of the sample.

In this chain, TRBV6-7 is recombined with TRBJ2-4, with TRBD2 matching 8 junction bases. TRBV6-7 is flagged as an ORF with uncertain function. The receptor was derived from a man in his fifties or sixties who had recovered from COVID-19. Sequencing used PBMCs or T cells enriched from blood (not recorded which). The DNA sequence is TGTGCCAGCAGCCTCATCGCGGGGGGTGGGAGCATTCAGTACTTC. Its protein product is CASSLIAGGGSIQYF.